This passage covers 7 T cell receptor beta chains from one sample sequenced in a study of blood T cell repertoires in COVID-19. Here immunoSEQ multiplex PCR was the method, and the copy in TCRdb shows in-frame clones only, minus some. The sample has tens of thousands of clones; around 86% are singletons. Sample: peripheral blood. All receptors derive from a human donor in a cohort sampled during active COVID-19.

This chain uses TRBV4-1 with TRBJ1-5; the D gene is possibly TRBD1 (6 bases). The germline V gene has CDR1 MGHRA and CDR2 YSYEKL. The CDR3 is 15 amino acids. Trimming left V 5 bases short and J 0 bases short, with 11 bases between. The CDR3 nucleotides are TGCGCCAGCAGCGCAGGGGAAGGTAGCAATCAGCCCCAGCATTTT. It codes for CASSAGEGSNQPQHF.

The CDR3 loop is CASRTSGTSDTGELFF. The CDR3 bases are TGTGCCAGCAGAACTTCCGGGACTAGCGACACCGGGGAGCTGTTTTTT. The chain carries TRBV11-2 and TRBJ2-2; TRBD2 agrees at 10 bases. The germline CDR1 and CDR2 sequences are SGHAT and FQNNGV. The CDR3 consists of 16 residues. V shed 6 bases and J 3 bases; nucleotides not matched to a gene: 7. The variable domain in full, with the rest retrieved from reference TRBV11-2 and TRBJ2-2, is EAGVAQSPRYKIIEKRQSVAFWCNPISGHATLYWYQQILGQGPKLLIQFQNNGVVDDSQLPKDRFSAERLKGVDSTLKIQPAKLEDSAVYLCASRTSGTSDTGELFFGEGSRLTVL.

This chain joins TRBV7-9 and TRBJ1-1, with TRBD1 identical over 8 bases. Germline CDR1 and CDR2: SEHNR and FQNEAQ (reference sequence). After removal of 0 bases from V and 0 bases from J, the junction contained 6 bases not matched to a gene. The CDR3 runs to 17 residues. The CDR3 DNA follows: TGTGCCAGCAGCTTAGCTGGACAGGGTACCCTGAACACTGAAGCTTTCTTT. Amino acids: CASSLAGQGTLNTEAFF.

The chain joins TRBV5-5 to TRBJ2-7; maybe TRBD1 (6 bases). V was trimmed by 4 bases and J by 6 bases, leaving 17 bases between them. Germline loops: CDR1 SGHKS, CDR2 YYEKEE (reference sequence). CDR3 size: 14 residues. CDR3 nucleotides: TGTGCCAGCAGCATAGGACAGCCGTCGGGCGAGCAGTACTTC. Amino acid sequence: CASSIGQPSGEQYF.

The rearrangement links TRBV7-9 to TRBJ1-2; 9 bases map to TRBD1. J was trimmed by 7 bases and V by 2 bases; bases with no gene match: 8. The CDR3 consists of 15 residues. CDR1 SEHNR and CDR2 FQNEAQ come from the germline V gene (reference sequence). CDR3 in DNA: TGTGCCAGCAGCTTAAGGGACAGGGTTTTTGGTGGCTACACCTTC. Protein product: CASSLRDRVFGGYTF.

J is TRBJ2-7 and V is TRBV5-5; D gene unclear. The CDR3 consists of 13 residues. Germline CDR1 is SGHKS and CDR2 is YYEKEE (reference sequence). V gave up 0 bases and J gave up 7 bases, with 11 bases separating them. CDR3 nucleotide sequence: TGTGCCAGCAGCTTGGGTCGTCGGTGGGAGCAGTACTTC. As protein: CASSLGRRWEQYF.

The CDR3, as DNA: TGTGCCAGCAGCCCCTTAGCGGGGGGGCAGTTCTTC. As protein: CASSPLAGGQFF. The V gene is TRBV7-9, the J gene TRBJ2-1; TRBD2 agrees at 10 bases. CDR3 size: 12 residues. CDR1 is SEHNR and CDR2 is FQNEAQ in the germline V gene (reference sequence). V was pared by 5 bases and J by 12 bases, with 4 bases of the junction left unmatched.